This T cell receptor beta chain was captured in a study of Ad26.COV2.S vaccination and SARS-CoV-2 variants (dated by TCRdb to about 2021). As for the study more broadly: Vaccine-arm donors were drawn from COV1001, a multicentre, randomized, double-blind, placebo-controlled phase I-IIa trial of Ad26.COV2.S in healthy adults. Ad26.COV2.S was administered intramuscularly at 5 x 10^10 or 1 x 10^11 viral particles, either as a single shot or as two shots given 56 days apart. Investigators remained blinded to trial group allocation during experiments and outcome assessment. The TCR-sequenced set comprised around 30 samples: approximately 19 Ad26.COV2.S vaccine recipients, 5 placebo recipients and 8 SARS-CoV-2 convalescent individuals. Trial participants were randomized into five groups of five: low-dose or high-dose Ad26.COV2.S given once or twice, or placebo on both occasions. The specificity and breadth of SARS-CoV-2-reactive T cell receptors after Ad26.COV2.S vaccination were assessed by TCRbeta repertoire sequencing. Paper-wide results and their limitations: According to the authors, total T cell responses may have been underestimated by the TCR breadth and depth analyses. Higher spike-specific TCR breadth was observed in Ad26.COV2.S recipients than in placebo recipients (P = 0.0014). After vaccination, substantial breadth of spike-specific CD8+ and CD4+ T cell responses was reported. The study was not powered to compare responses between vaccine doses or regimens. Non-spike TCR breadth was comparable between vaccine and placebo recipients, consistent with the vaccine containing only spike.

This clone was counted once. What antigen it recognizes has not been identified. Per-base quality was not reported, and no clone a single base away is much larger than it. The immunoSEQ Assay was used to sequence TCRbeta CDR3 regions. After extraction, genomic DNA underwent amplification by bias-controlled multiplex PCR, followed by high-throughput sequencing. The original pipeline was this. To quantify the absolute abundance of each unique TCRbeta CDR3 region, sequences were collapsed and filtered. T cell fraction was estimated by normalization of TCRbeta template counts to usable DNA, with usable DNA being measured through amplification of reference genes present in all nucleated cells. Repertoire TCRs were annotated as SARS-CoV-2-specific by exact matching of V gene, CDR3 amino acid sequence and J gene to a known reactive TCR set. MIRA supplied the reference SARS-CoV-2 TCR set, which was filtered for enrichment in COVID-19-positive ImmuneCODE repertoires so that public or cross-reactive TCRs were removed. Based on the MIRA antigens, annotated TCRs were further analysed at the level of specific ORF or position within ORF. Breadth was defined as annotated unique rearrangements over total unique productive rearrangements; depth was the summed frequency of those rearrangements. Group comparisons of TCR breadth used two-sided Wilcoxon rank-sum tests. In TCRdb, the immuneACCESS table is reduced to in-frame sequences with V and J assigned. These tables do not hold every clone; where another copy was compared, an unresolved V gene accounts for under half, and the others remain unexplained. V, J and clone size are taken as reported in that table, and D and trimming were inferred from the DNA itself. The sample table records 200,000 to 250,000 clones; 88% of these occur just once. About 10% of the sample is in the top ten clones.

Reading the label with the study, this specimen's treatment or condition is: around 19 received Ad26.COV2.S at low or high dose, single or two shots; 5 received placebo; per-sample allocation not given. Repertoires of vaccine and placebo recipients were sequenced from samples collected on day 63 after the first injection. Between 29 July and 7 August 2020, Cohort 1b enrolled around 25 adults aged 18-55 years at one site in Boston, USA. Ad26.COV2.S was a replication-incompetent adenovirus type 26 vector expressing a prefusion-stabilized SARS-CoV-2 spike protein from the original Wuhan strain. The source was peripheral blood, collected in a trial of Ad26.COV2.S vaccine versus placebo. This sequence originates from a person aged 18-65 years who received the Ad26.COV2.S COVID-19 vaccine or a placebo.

The CDR3 is CASTRTANTEAFF. The nucleotide sequence reads as follows: TGTGCCAGCACTCGGACCGCGAACACTGAAGCTTTCTTT. The chain uses TRBV6-5 and TRBJ1-1; a confident D gene designation cannot be given. CDR1 and CDR2 (MNHEY, SVGAGI) derive from the germline V gene. The V and J ends are trimmed by 7 bases and 1 base, leaving 10 bases between them. Including cysteine and phenylalanine, the CDR3 has 13 amino acids. Left in the record is the CDR3 DNA by itself, 39 bases read in frame from the first base.